These T cell receptor beta chains were read from a single sample in a study of beta chain features in type 1 diabetes. TCRdb's copy holds only in-frame clones and misses some; the assay was immunoSEQ multiplex PCR. The sample has some 300,000 clones, approximately 8.1% seen once. Material: central memory CD4+ T cells from blood. The source of these receptors is a woman between 18 and 29 years old in good health. Both conserved end residues are part of each CDR3. The order of the fields is D gene, clone size, J gene, V gene, CDR3 DNA, CDR3 protein. A D gene is named only where the DNA matches it firmly. Clone size is given for some rows only: seen once, a few or many times, or a class if the clone is expanded.

-,-,TRBJ2-5,TRBV7-2,TGTGCCAGCAATCACCCGGGGGGCGGGGAGACCCAGTACTTC,CASNHPGGGETQYF
-,-,TRBJ2-2,TRBV4-3,TGCGCCAGCAGCCAATTTGGAAGAGGGTCAAGTACGGGAGGGGAGCTGTTTTTT,CASSQFGRGSSTGGELFF
-,-,TRBJ2-2,TRBV15,TGTGCCACCAGCAGAGATTTTCGTACCAATGGGGAGCTGTTTTTT,CATSRDFRTNGELFF
-,-,TRBJ1-4,TRBV4-2,TGTGCCAGCAGCCAAGATTTACCGGGGACAAATGAAAAACTGTTTTTT,CASSQDLPGTNEKLFF
-,-,TRBJ2-5,TRBV7-2,TGTGCCAGCAGCTTAAACTATGGGGCAGGGGGGTCCCAGTACTTC,CASSLNYGAGGSQYF
TRBD1,-,TRBJ1-2,TRBV5-4,TGCGCCAGCAGCCAAGAGACAGGGGACTATGGCTACACCTTC,CASSQETGDYGYTF
TRBD1,few,TRBJ1-1,TRBV18,TGTGCCAGCTCACAGTCCAGGGGGGCTGAAGCTTTCTTT,CASSQSRGAEAFF
-,few,TRBJ1-5,TRBV6-1,TGTGCCAGCAGACTAAACGACGGGGGGCCCCAGCATTTT,CASRLNDGGPQHF
-,-,TRBJ1-5,TRBV4-3,TGCGCCAGCAGCCAAGATTGGGCCAGCGGCCTTGGCAATCAGCCCCAGCATTTT,CASSQDWASGLGNQPQHF
-,-,TRBJ2-1,TRBV4-1,TGCGCCAGCAGCCCCCTTGAGAAATACAATGAGCAGTTCTTC,CASSPLEKYNEQFF
-,-,TRBJ1-2,TRBV7-2,TGTGCCAGCAGGCGCCCTGGGGGCGGCTATGGCTACACCTTC,CASRRPGGGYGYTF
-,-,TRBJ1-6,TRBV4-2,TGTGCCAGCAGCCCAGGACGGGATTCACCCCTCCACTTT,CASSPGRDSPLHF
-,many,TRBJ2-7,TRBV7-2,TGTGCCAGCAGCCCGGCGCGGGACAATAACGAGCAGTACTTC,CASSPARDNNEQYF
TRBD1,-,TRBJ2-2,TRBV7-9,TGTGCCAGCAGCGGGCAGGGGGCGATCGGGGAGCTGTTTTTT,CASSGQGAIGELFF
-,many,TRBJ1-1,TRBV7-9,TGTGCCAGCCTGGGGGGCGGCACTGAAGCTTTCTTT,CASLGGGTEAFF
-,few,TRBJ2-5,TRBV5-4,TGTGCCAGCAGCCCGCTCGCTGGGGGAGAGACCCAGTACTTC,CASSPLAGGETQYF
-,few,TRBJ2-1,TRBV15,TGTGCCACCAGCAGAGCTAGGGATGAGCAGTTCTTC,CATSRARDEQFF
-,few,TRBJ1-2,TRBV5-6,TGTGCCAGCAGCTTGGGGAGAGGAGGGTATGGCTACACCTTC,CASSLGRGGYGYTF
-,-,TRBJ2-1,TRBV28,TGTGCCAGCAGTTTAGCTCGGGGTTGGGAAGTTTACTCCTACAATGAGCAGTTCTTC,CASSLARGWEVYSYNEQFF
-,-,TRBJ2-1,TRBV9,TGTGCCAGCAGCGCGTTTTTAAATTACAATGAGCAGTTCTTC,CASSAFLNYNEQFF
-,many,TRBJ2-5,TRBV7-9,TGTGCCAGCAGCCCACCCCGGTCACAAGAGACCCAGTACTTC,CASSPPRSQETQYF
-,few,TRBJ2-2,TRBV7-9,TGTGCCAGCAGCTTAGCGGGTCCCGGGGGAACCGGGGAGCTGTTTTTT,CASSLAGPGGTGELFF
-,many,TRBJ2-6,TRBV28,TGTGGCATAAAGGTCCCTGGGGCCAACGTCCTGACTTTC,CGIKVPGANVLTF
TRBD2,few,TRBJ2-5,TRBV10-3,TGTGCCATCAGTCCGGGACTAGCGGGAGTAGAGACCCAGTACTTC,CAISPGLAGVETQYF
TRBD1,many,TRBJ2-1,TRBV2,TGTGCCAGCATCCAGGACAGGTCGAGCTCCTACAATGAGCAGTTCTTC,CASIQDRSSSYNEQFF
-,-,TRBJ1-1,TRBV4-2,TGTGCCAGCAGCCAAGAATCCCCGAACACTGAAGCTTTCTTT,CASSQESPNTEAFF
TRBD2,few,TRBJ2-2,TRBV29-1,TGCAGCGTTGATGGGGGAGGGCTACCCTACACCGGGGAGCTGTTTTTT,CSVDGGGLPYTGELFF
-,-,TRBJ1-5,TRBV2,TGTGCCAGCAGTACCCCAGTGGGGGCAAGCAATCAGCCCCAGCATTTT,CASSTPVGASNQPQHF
-,few,TRBJ1-1,TRBV30,TGTGCCTGGAGTTACTCGAGTGGTACTGAAGCTTTCTTT,CAWSYSSGTEAFF
TRBD2,few,TRBJ2-7,TRBV18,TGTGCCAGCTCAGAACCGGGACTAGCGGCATCCTACGAGCAGTACTTC,CASSEPGLAASYEQYF
TRBD1,few,TRBJ1-1,TRBV7-3,TGTGCCAGCAGCTCTGACAGGGGACTTTTCAAAGCTTTCTTT,CASSSDRGLFKAFF
-,-,TRBJ2-5,TRBV29-1,TGCAGCGTTGAAGATCAGTCGAAGTCAGAGACCCAGTACTTC,CSVEDQSKSETQYF
TRBD1,few,TRBJ2-5,TRBV23-1,TGCGCCAGCATCTCTACAGGGGCCCAAGAGACCCAGTACTTC,CASISTGAQETQYF
-,-,TRBJ2-2,TRBV7-6,TGTGCCAGCAGCTTAGCGTTGCCCCGTTTTTCGACCGGGGAGCTGTTTTTT,CASSLALPRFSTGELFF
-,few,TRBJ2-1,TRBV14,TGTGCCAGCAGCCAAGAAGGGTTCGCTACGGGTGAGCAGTTCTTC,CASSQEGFATGEQFF
-,few,TRBJ2-3,TRBV18,TGTGCCAGCTCGTCCTCCAGGGGCACAGATACGCAGTATTTT,CASSSSRGTDTQYF
TRBD2,-,TRBJ2-2,TRBV4-3,TGCGCCAGCAGCCAAAGCATTTCCACCTTAGCGGGAGAATCCGGGGAGCTGTTTTTT,CASSQSISTLAGESGELFF
-,-,TRBJ2-2,TRBV9,TGTGCCAGCAGCGCCTTAAACACCGGGGAGCTGTTTTTT,CASSALNTGELFF
-,few,TRBJ1-1,TRBV15,TGTGCCACCAGCAGACACCGGGACGACACTGAAGCTTTCTTT,CATSRHRDDTEAFF
-,few,TRBJ1-1,TRBV18,TGTGCCAGCTCACCCCACAGGGAGGTCACTGAAGCTTTCTTT,CASSPHREVTEAFF
-,few,TRBJ1-1,TRBV7-2,TGTGCCAGCAGCTTAAATTGGCGAGGCACTGAAGCTTTCTTT,CASSLNWRGTEAFF
-,-,TRBJ2-2,TRBV29-1,TGCAGCGTCACTAGGACGGCGGGCACCGGGGAGCTGTTTTTT,CSVTRTAGTGELFF
TRBD1,-,TRBJ1-2,TRBV7-3,TGTGCCAGCAGCTTAGCGTCGGACAGGGGTAATGGCTACACCTTC,CASSLASDRGNGYTF
TRBD1,few,TRBJ1-2,TRBV7-2,TGTGCCAGCAGCCCCAGGGCCATCAAGGACAGGGTTGACTTC,CASSPRAIKDRVDF
TRBD1,-,TRBJ1-2,TRBV7-2,TGTGCCAGCAGCTTACGACCAGGACAGGGAGGCGGCTACACCTTC,CASSLRPGQGGGYTF
TRBD2,-,TRBJ2-3,TRBV30,TGTGCCTGGAGCCGAGTAGCGGGAGCCCCAGATACGCAGTATTTT,CAWSRVAGAPDTQYF
TRBD2,-,TRBJ2-1,TRBV29-1,TGCAGCGTTGCGGTACTAGCGGGATATGAGCAGTTCTTC,CSVAVLAGYEQFF
TRBD1,-,TRBJ2-3,TRBV7-9,TGTGCCAGCAGCTTACGACAGGGGGGTCCAGATACGCAGTATTTT,CASSLRQGGPDTQYF
-,-,TRBJ2-5,TRBV2,TGTGCCAGTCAATACCTCACAGACCAAGAGACCCAGTACTTC,CASQYLTDQETQYF
TRBD1,-,TRBJ1-1,TRBV2,TGTGCCAGCAGTTATACAGGGGAGGTTGAAGCTTTCTTT,CASSYTGEVEAFF
-,-,TRBJ2-3,TRBV5-1,TGCGCCAGCAGCTTAGGGTATAGAGATACGCAGTATTTT,CASSLGYRDTQYF
TRBD2,few,TRBJ2-7,TRBV10-3,TGTGCCATCAGTACGACGGGAGGAATCTACGAGCAGTACTTC,CAISTTGGIYEQYF